This TCR beta chain was obtained from a study of cytomegalovirus exposure and HLA in healthy donors. At the level of the study: From about 180 million T cells, an earlier analysis saw 110 million or so unique TCR beta sequences.

With 60 Vbeta and 13 Jbeta primers, the PCR was carried out. Sequenced by immunoSEQ multiplex PCR; TCRdb stores in-frame clones only, minus some. Of fewer than 250,000 clones in the sample, around 87% were seen once. Every donor was a healthy person donating bone marrow. The CDR3 consists of 13 residues. Per the germline V gene, CDR1 is SGHDT and CDR2 is YYEEEE. Trimming at V came to 4 bases and at J to 16 bases, leaving 6 bases not matched to a gene. V and J are TRBV5-6 and TRBJ2-1; the match to TRBD2 covers 15 bases. Sequenced: PBMCs. This TCR came from a man aged 30-40 years in good health and CMV-seronegative. CDR3: CASSPGLAGGHFF. CDR3 bases: TGTGCCAGCAGCCCGGGACTAGCGGGGGGACACTTCTTC.